This TCR beta chain was recorded in a study of technical replicates of blood from four donors. The assay was immunoSEQ multiplex PCR, and TCRdb's table has in-frame clones only and misses some. This repertoire shows roughly 14,000 clones, about four fifths found once; its top ten account for under 12%. This clonotype originated in a human donor in good health. Sequenced input: PBMCs.

CDR3 sequence (DNA): TGCAGCGTTGTTCGACACCCGAACACTGAAGCTTTCTTT. Amino acids: CSVVRHPNTEAFF. The genes are TRBV29-1 and TRBJ1-1; no firm D call. Trimming shortened V by 4 bases and J by 1 base, and 10 bases separated the two germline ends. There are 13 residues in the CDR3. Per the germline V gene, CDR1 is SQVTM and CDR2 is ANQGSEA.